These 10 T cell receptor beta chains came from one sample sequenced in a study of OX40 agonist ivuxolimab in advanced cancers. Libraries were prepared by immunoSEQ multiplex PCR; TCRdb keeps only in-frame clonotypes and omits some of them. The table includes about 26,000 clones, approximately 90% detected once. The specimen comprised CD4+ or CD8+ T cells sorted from blood, sampled in a trial of the OX40 agonist ivuxolimab. These receptors were collected from an adult with an advanced solid tumor such as melanoma, head and neck, liver or kidney cancer.

A single count supports this clone. V is TRBV4-3 and J is TRBJ2-1; 11 nucleotides agree with TRBD2. V lost 6 bases to trimming and J lost 4 bases; unmatched junction nucleotides: 5. CDR3 length: 15 residues. The V gene's germline CDR1 is LGHNA and CDR2 YSLEER. CDR3 in amino acids: CASSFSGGAYNEQFF. The CDR3 coding sequence is TGCGCCAGCAGTTTTAGCGGGGGGGCTTACAATGAGCAGTTCTTC.

The chain has TRBV5-4 and TRBJ2-7, with TRBD2 as a possible D gene (6 bases). The ends were cut back, 1 base at V and 6 bases at J, with 11 bases in the middle. Germline assignment: CDR1 SGHNT and CDR2 YYREEE (reference sequence). CDR3 length: 13 amino acids. This CDR3 reads CASSLSQGGEQYF. CDR3 sequence (DNA): TGTGCCAGCAGCTTGAGCCAGGGAGGCGAGCAGTACTTC.

V and J are TRBV6-6 and TRBJ2-5; D is possibly TRBD1 (6 bases). This CDR3 contains 14 residues. The V end lost 4 bases, the J end lost 4 bases, and 13 bases lay between the germline ends. CDR1 and CDR2 (germline): MNHNY, SVGAGI (reference sequence). CDR3 residues: CASSSNRARETQYF. In DNA form, the CDR3 reads TGTGCCAGCAGTTCTAACAGGGCTCGAGAGACCCAGTACTTC.

This clone has just a few counts. J is TRBJ2-2 and V is TRBV7-9; 7 nucleotides match TRBD2. The CDR3 spans 13 residues. Germline CDR1 reads SEHNR; CDR2 reads FQNEAQ (reference sequence). V gave up 8 bases and J gave up 10 bases; unmatched junction bases: 10. CDR3 in amino acids: CASPRGGSEELFF. Here the CDR3 DNA reads TGTGCCAGCCCCCGGGGAGGGTCGGAGGAGCTGTTTTTT. Together with reference TRBV7-9 and TRBJ2-2, the CDR3 gives the full variable domain: DTGVSQNPRHKITKRGQNVTFRCDPISEHNRLYWYRQTLGQGPEFLTYFQNEAQLEKSRLLSDRFSAERPKGSFSTLEIQRTEQGDSAMYLCASPRGGSEELFFGEGSRLTVL.

The J gene is TRBJ2-3, the V gene TRBV29-1, with D possibly called TRBD1 or TRBD2 (5 bases each). V lost 2 bases to trimming and J lost 3 bases, with 12 bases between them. Germline values: CDR1 SQVTM, CDR2 ANQGSEA. There are 14 residues in the CDR3. The CDR3 DNA sequence: TGCAGCGTTGAAAGAGGGGCCTGGACAGATACGCAGTATTTT. It codes for CSVERGAWTDTQYF.

The chain combines TRBV6-5 with TRBJ2-2, with 11 bases that match TRBD2. The CDR3 is 15 amino acids. The germline V gene encodes CDR1 MNHEY and CDR2 SVGAGI. J gave up 5 bases and V 5 bases, and 4 bases lay outside the gene matches. CDR3 protein: CASSPWTSGTGELFF. As DNA, the CDR3 is TGTGCCAGCAGTCCCTGGACTAGCGGGACCGGGGAGCTGTTTTTT.

V gene TRBV27 combines with J gene TRBJ2-2; possibly TRBD1 for D (6 bases). V was shortened by 4 bases and J by 5 bases, with 20 bases between the two germline ends. Germline CDR1 and CDR2: MNHEY and SMNVEV (reference sequence). The CDR3 runs to 17 residues. DNA of the CDR3: TGTGCCAGCAGTTCTCTCCTCCCACAGGGTTTGACCGGGGAGCTGTTTTTT. As protein: CASSSLLPQGLTGELFF.

The chain has TRBV7-9 and TRBJ2-7; 7 bases align to TRBD2. The CDR3 is made up of 14 amino acids. CDR1 is SEHNR, CDR2 FQNEAQ, per germline (reference sequence). After removal of 0 bases from V and 3 bases from J, the junction contained 2 bases not matched to a gene. This CDR3 is CASSLAGLIYEQYF. Written as DNA, the CDR3 is TGTGCCAGCAGCTTAGCGGGACTAATCTACGAGCAGTACTTC.

V and J are TRBV30 and TRBJ2-7; D not resolved. Trimming removed 4 bases from V and 5 bases from J, with 15 bases in between. Germline lookup yields CDR1 GTSNPN and CDR2 SVGIG (reference sequence). The CDR3 extends over 13 amino acids. CDR3 amino acids: CAWTAGAADEQYF. The CDR3 DNA sequence: TGTGCCTGGACCGCCGGCGCGGCGGACGAGCAGTACTTC.

The chain carries TRBV14 and TRBJ2-7, with D perhaps matching TRBD1 (5 bases). The germline V and J ends were trimmed by 3 bases and 5 bases, with 11 bases remaining between them. The CDR3 sequence is 13 residues long. The V gene's germline CDR1 is SGHDN and CDR2 FVKESK. In DNA form, the CDR3 reads TGTGCCAGCAGCCATAGCAGGGTACACGAGCAGTACTTC. This sequence encodes CASSHSRVHEQYF.